This passage covers 18 T cell receptor beta chains from one sample sequenced in a study of T cell responses to AZD1222 COVID-19 vaccine. Libraries were prepared by immunoSEQ multiplex PCR; TCRdb keeps only in-frame clonotypes and omits some of them. The sample lists 150,000 to 200,000 clones, almost 95% occurring once. Here the sequenced sample was peripheral blood, taken on day 0 of AZD1222 vaccination. All receptors come from an adult in good health.

This chain connects TRBV2 to TRBJ1-4; tentatively, D is TRBD1 (5 bases). CDR3 size: 12 residues. Germline CDR1 is SNHLY and CDR2 is FYNNEI. Trimming removed 8 bases at V and 5 bases at J, with 9 bases between. The CDR3 DNA is TGTGCCAGCCGCGGGGGGAATGAAAAACTGTTTTTT. It is translated as CASRGGNEKLFF. Complete variable domain (other parts from reference TRBV2 and TRBJ1-4): EPEVTQTPSHQVTQMGQEVILRCVPISNHLYFYWYRQILGQKVEFLVSFYNNEISEKSEIFDDQFSVERPDGSNFTLKIRSTKLEDSAMYFCASRGGNEKLFFGSGTQLSVL.

This rearrangement joins TRBV7-3 to TRBJ1-1; a weak D match, TRBD1 (6 bases). This CDR3 region has 15 residues. Germline V gene lookup returns CDR1 SGHTA and CDR2 FQGTGA. V shed 5 bases and J shed 2 bases, with 15 bases lying between them. As DNA, the CDR3 is TGTGCCAGCAGCCCCACAGGGAATCCCAACACTGAAGCTTTCTTT. It translates to CASSPTGNPNTEAFF. Full variable domain (outside the CDR3, taken from reference TRBV7-3 and TRBJ1-1): GAGVSQTPSNKVTEKGKYVELRCDPISGHTALYWYRQSLGQGPEFLIYFQGTGAADDSGLPNDRFFAVRPEGSVSTLKIQRTERGDSAVYLCASSPTGNPNTEAFFGQGTRLTVV.

V and J are TRBV11-2 and TRBJ1-6, with D perhaps TRBD1 (6 bases). V lost 4 bases and J lost 7, with 14 bases in between. CDR3 length equals 15 residues. Germline-derived CDR1 and CDR2 are SGHAT and FQNNGV. The CDR3 region has the DNA TGTGCCAGCAGCTGGGGGCGGACGGCGAATTCACCCCTCCACTTT. This translates into CASSWGRTANSPLHF.

The chain carries TRBV19 and TRBJ1-2; D possibly corresponds to TRBD1 (6 bases). From germline, CDR1 is LNHDA and CDR2 SQIVND (reference sequence). Trimming cost V 6 bases and J 8 bases, with 19 bases left between them. CDR3 size: 14 residues. The CDR3 DNA reads as TGTGCCAGTAGAACCACAGGGATGTCAGAAGGCTACACCTTC. Its translation: CASRTTGMSEGYTF.

The gene calls are TRBV6-5 and TRBJ1-2; D perhaps matches TRBD1 (6 bases). The V end lost 7 bases, the J end lost 1 base, and 13 bases lay between the germline ends. In germline, CDR1 is MNHEY, CDR2 SVGAGI. There are 14 residues in the CDR3. CDR3 residues: CASTQGSLNYGYTF. CDR3 nucleotide sequence: TGTGCCAGCACTCAGGGGAGCCTTAACTATGGCTACACCTTC.

The sample holds a few counts of this clone. The chain joins TRBV7-8 to TRBJ2-3; D remains ambiguous. V dropped 0 bases and J dropped 4 bases, with 14 bases sitting between them. Per the germline V gene, CDR1 is SGHVS and CDR2 is FQNEAQ. CDR3 length: 16 amino acids. CDR3 sequence (DNA): TGTGCCAGCAGCTTAGCGACCATCGGATCACCAGATACGCAGTATTTT. Translation gives CASSLATIGSPDTQYF.

This chain links TRBV4-2 with TRBJ2-2; D is unclear. V gave up 0 bases and J gave up 7 bases, with 9 bases separating them. Germline V lookup: CDR1 LGHNA, CDR2 YNFKEQ. The CDR3 extends over 14 amino acids. The CDR3 sequence: CASSQESSGGELFF. The CDR3 DNA sequence: TGTGCCAGCAGCCAAGAAAGCTCGGGCGGGGAGCTGTTTTTT.

The CDR3 loop is CASYTIRKGSYEQYF. The CDR3 nucleotides are TGTGCCAGCTATACTATCCGGAAGGGCTCCTACGAGCAGTACTTC. V and J are TRBV6-5 and TRBJ2-7; no clear D gene. Per the germline V gene, CDR1 is MNHEY and CDR2 is SVGAGI. The V and J ends lost 8 bases and 0 bases respectively, with 17 bases between them. The CDR3 is 15 residues long.

This clone occurred a few times. The chain recombines TRBV20-1 with TRBJ1-2; D not certain. Trimming shortened V by 5 bases and J by 7 bases, and 8 bases separated the two germline ends. Per the germline V gene, CDR1 is DFQATT and CDR2 is SNEGSKA (reference sequence). This CDR3 contains 10 residues. The CDR3 region is CSAYWGGYTF. In nucleotides, the CDR3 is TGCAGTGCTTATTGGGGTGGCTACACCTTC.

This clone appeared once. V usage is TRBV19 and J usage is TRBJ1-5; 8 bases are a match to TRBD1. With 4 bases clipped from V and 3 bases from J, the junction kept 5 bases outside the gene matches. Germline assignment: CDR1 LNHDA and CDR2 SQIVND (reference sequence). The CDR3 has 15 residues. The CDR3 reads CASSKGQVFNQPQHF. The CDR3 nucleotides read TGTGCCAGTAGTAAGGGACAGGTCTTCAATCAGCCCCAGCATTTT.

V is TRBV6-1 and J is TRBJ1-3; possible D gene TRBD1, 6 bases. The germline V gene encodes CDR1 MNHNS and CDR2 SASEGT. V dropped 6 bases and J dropped 6 bases, with 12 bases sitting between them. This CDR3 is 13 amino acids long. In nucleotides, the CDR3 is TGTGCCAGCAGCTCGACAGGACTAAACACCATATATTTT. It encodes CASSSTGLNTIYF.

This chain connects TRBV6-5 to TRBJ1-3; no reliable D call. V was cut by 7 bases and J by 2 bases, with 12 bases left in between. Germline values: CDR1 MNHEY, CDR2 SVGAGI. The CDR3 spans 14 residues. CDR3 sequence reads: CASTDVLPGNTIYF. The CDR3 DNA is TGTGCCAGCACCGACGTGTTACCTGGAAACACCATATATTTT.

This chain connects TRBV6-6 to TRBJ1-5, with D maybe TRBD1 (5 bases). V was trimmed by 2 bases and J by 6 bases, leaving 11 bases between them. The CDR3 length is 14 residues. CDR1 and CDR2 (germline): MNHNY, SVGAGI (reference sequence). The CDR3 coding sequence is TGTGCCAGCAGTTACGGGGGGAGAAGTCAGCCCCAGCATTTT. It codes for CASSYGGRSQPQHF.

V is TRBV5-6 and J is TRBJ1-2, with D perhaps TRBD1 (6 bases). V gave up 2 bases and J gave up 8 bases, with 10 bases separating them. The CDR3 is made up of 12 amino acids. CDR1 is SGHDT and CDR2 is YYEEEE in the germline V gene. CDR3 sequence (DNA): TGTGCCAGCAGCTTACAGGGAGGCGGCTACACCTTC. This translates into CASSLQGGGYTF.

The chain recombines TRBV10-3 with TRBJ2-7; possible D gene TRBD2, 5 bases. Germline values: CDR1 ENHRY, CDR2 SYGVKD. Trimming removed 4 bases from V and 2 bases from J, with 6 bases in between. The CDR3 runs to 12 residues. CDR3 sequence (DNA): TGTGCCATCAGTGCGGAGGCCTACGAGCAGTACTTC. Encoded protein: CAISAEAYEQYF.

This clone is a singleton in its sample. The chain carries TRBV6-1 and TRBJ2-7; D unclear. The CDR3 covers 11 residues. Germline loops: CDR1 MNHNS, CDR2 SASEGT. The germline V and J ends were trimmed by 3 bases and 3 bases, with 3 bases remaining between them. This chain's CDR3 is CASSDYYEQYF. CDR3 sequence (DNA): TGTGCCAGCAGTGATTACTACGAGCAGTACTTC.

The sample holds one count of this clone. The CDR3 sequence: CASSEASRGNQPQHF. In DNA form, the CDR3 reads TGTGCCAGCAGTGAAGCATCCAGAGGCAATCAGCCCCAGCATTTT. V usage is TRBV6-1 and J usage is TRBJ1-5; D is unresolved. Germline V gene data show CDR1 as MNHNS and CDR2 as SASEGT. Deletions cut 0 bases from V and 2 bases from J, with 8 bases between. CDR3 length equals 15 residues.

The chain uses TRBV5-1 and TRBJ1-1, with TRBD1 matching over 8 bases. The CDR3 has 13 amino acids. The J segment lost 6 bases and the V segment lost 4 bases, leaving 5 bases of the junction unmatched. Looked up from germline, CDR1 is SGHRS and CDR2 is YFSETQ. The CDR3, as DNA: TGCGCCAGCAGCAACGGACAGGGCCCTGAAGCTTTCTTT. Encoded protein: CASSNGQGPEAFF.